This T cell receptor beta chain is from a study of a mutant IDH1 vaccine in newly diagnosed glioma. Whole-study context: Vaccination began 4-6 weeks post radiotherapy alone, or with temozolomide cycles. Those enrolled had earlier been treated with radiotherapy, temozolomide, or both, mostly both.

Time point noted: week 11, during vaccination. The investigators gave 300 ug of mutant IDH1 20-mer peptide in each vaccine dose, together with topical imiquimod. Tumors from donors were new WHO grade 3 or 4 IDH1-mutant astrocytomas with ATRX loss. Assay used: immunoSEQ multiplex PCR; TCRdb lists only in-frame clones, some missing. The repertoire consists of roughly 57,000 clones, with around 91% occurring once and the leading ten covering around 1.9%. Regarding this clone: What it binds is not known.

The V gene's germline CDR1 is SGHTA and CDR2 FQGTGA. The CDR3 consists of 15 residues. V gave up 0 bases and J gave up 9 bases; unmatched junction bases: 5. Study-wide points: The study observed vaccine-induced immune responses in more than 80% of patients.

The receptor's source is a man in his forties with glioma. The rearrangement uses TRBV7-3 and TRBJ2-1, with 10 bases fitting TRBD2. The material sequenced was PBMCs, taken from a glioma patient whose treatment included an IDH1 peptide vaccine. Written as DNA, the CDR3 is TGTGCCAGCAGCTTAACTAGCGGGAGGTTAGGTGAGCAGTTCTTC. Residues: CASSLTSGRLGEQFF.